These 28 T cell receptor beta chains originate from one sample sequenced in a study of Graves' ophthalmopathy and Graves' hyperthyroidism. For repertoire sequencing, the TCR beta CDR3 regions were amplified from RNA transcripts. Scientists carried out first-round RT-PCR using HTBI primers and then a second-round multiplex PCR. TCRdb re-analysed the multiplex PCR reads in MiXCR, keeping a single row per CDR3 protein. The sample shows around 1.1 million distinct CDR3 sequences, roughly two fifths of them seen only once. Sample: peripheral blood or thyroid tissue (not recorded which). These receptors were obtained from an adult man with Graves' hyperthyroidism.

Ten or more counts support this clonotype. This chain connects TRBV7-2 to TRBJ1-1, with 7 bases lining up with TRBD1. Losses at the gene ends were 5 bases for V and 3 bases for J; bases not matched to a gene: 9. From germline, CDR1 is SGHTA and CDR2 FQGNSA. The CDR3 is made up of 15 amino acids. CDR3 DNA: TGTGCCAGCAGCAGTCGACAGGGAACCCACACTGAAGCTTTCTTT. Translation: CASSSRQGTHTEAFF. Full variable domain (missing parts from reference TRBV7-2 and TRBJ1-1): GAGVSQSPSNKVTEKGKDVELRCDPISGHTALYWYRQSLGQGLEFLIYFQGNSAPDKSGLPSDRFSAERTGGSVSTLTIQRTQQEDSAVYLCASSSRQGTHTEAFFGQGTRLTVV.

There are many counts of this clonotype. The chain has TRBV4-1 and TRBJ1-2; D call uncertain. V was clipped by 6 bases and J by 4 bases, with 15 bases between them. There are 14 residues in the CDR3. The V gene's germline CDR1 is MGHRA and CDR2 YSYEKL. CDR3 residues: CASREAHVGYGYTF. As DNA, the CDR3 is TGCGCCAGCAGGGAGGCCCATGTGGGCTATGGCTACACCTTC.

The chain links TRBV5-1 to TRBJ1-4; D ambiguous. Deletions cut 3 bases from V and 7 bases from J, with 16 bases between. The CDR3 is 15 residues long. Germline V gives CDR1 SGHRS, CDR2 YFSETQ. CDR3 in DNA: TGCGCCAGCAGCTCGTCGAGCCCGAATAGTGAAAAACTGTTTTTT. Residues: CASSSSSPNSEKLFF.

This clonotype was seen ten or more times. The gene calls are TRBV15 and TRBJ1-1; no clear D. This CDR3 is 13 amino acids long. V shed 2 bases and J shed 7 bases, with 11 bases lying between them. Germline V gives CDR1 LNHNV, CDR2 YYDKDF (reference sequence). Written as DNA, the CDR3 is TGTGCCACCAGCAGACAGGATCTTTATGAAGCTTTCTTT. Translated, it gives CATSRQDLYEAFF. Looking up the rest from reference TRBV15 and TRBJ1-1 gives the full variable domain: DAMVIQNPRYQVTQFGKPVTLSCSQTLNHNVMYWYQQKSSQAPKLLFHYYDKDFNNEADTPDNFQSRRPNTSFCFLDIRSPGLGDTAMYLCATSRQDLYEAFFGQGTRLTVV.

This clonotype was observed at least ten times. The chain links TRBV20-1 to TRBJ2-2; D not certain. The V end was cut by 7 bases, the J end by 5 bases, with 14 bases between. This CDR3 contains 13 residues. Looked up from germline, CDR1 is DFQATT and CDR2 is SNEGSKA (reference sequence). This CDR3 reads CSVQSPVTGELFF. CDR3 sequence (DNA): TGCAGTGTTCAGTCCCCTGTGACCGGGGAGCTGTTTTTT.

This clonotype was seen only once. Being one base from a much bigger clone, this may be a read error. V is TRBV7-2 and J is TRBJ2-5, with 8 bases aligning to TRBD2. The CDR3 totals 16 residues. CDR1 SGHTA and CDR2 FQGNSA come from the germline V gene. DNA for the CDR3: TGTGCCAGCAGCTTGGTTTCGGGAGGGAACCAAGAGGCCCAGTACTTC. Residues: CASSLVSGGNQEAQYF.

This clonotype has a count of ten or more. V usage is TRBV9 and J usage is TRBJ2-7, with 7 bases identical to TRBD2. J was trimmed by 0 bases and V by 5 bases; bases with no gene match: 14. This CDR3 has 17 amino acids. Per germline, CDR1 SGDLS and CDR2 YYNGEE. CDR3 sequence (DNA): TGTGCCAGCAGTCGTTCCCCAACTAGCGCCCCCTCCTACGAGCAGTACTTC. Protein product: CASSRSPTSAPSYEQYF. The full variable domain, in which reference TRBV9 and TRBJ2-7 provide the parts outside the CDR3, is DSGVTQTPKHLITATGQRVTLRCSPRSGDLSVYWYQQSLDQGLQFLIQYYNGEERAKGNILERFSAQQFPDLHSELNLSSLELGDSALYFCASSRSPTSAPSYEQYFGPGTRLTVT.

This clonotype was detected many times. The V call is TRBV20-1, the J call TRBJ2-7, with D hard to call. Trimming cost V 3 bases and J 3 bases, with 9 bases left between them. The CDR3 covers 12 residues. Germline values: CDR1 DFQATT, CDR2 SNEGSKA (reference sequence). The CDR3 region has the DNA TGCAGTGCTAGGGATGGTGACTACGAGCAGTACTTC. Protein: CSARDGDYEQYF.

Many counts were recorded for this clonotype. The genes are TRBV20-1 and TRBJ2-5, with TRBD2 as a possible D gene (6 bases). CDR1 and CDR2 from the germline V gene are DFQATT and SNEGSKA (reference sequence). Trimming cost V 5 bases and J 7 bases, with 11 bases left between them. The length of the CDR3 is 11 residues. CDR3 DNA: TGCAGTGCTCACAAGGGAGGGACCCAGTACTTC. Its protein is CSAHKGGTQYF.

The genes are TRBV7-2 and TRBJ2-5, with 10 bases lining up with TRBD1. V dropped 7 bases and J dropped 9; count of bases not matched to a gene: 14. CDR1 and CDR2 from the germline V gene are SGHTA and FQGNSA. CDR3 length equals 15 residues. DNA of the CDR3: TGTGCCAGCACCAAGACAGGGGGCAAAAATCAGCCCCAGTACTTC. It encodes CASTKTGGKNQPQYF.

This rearrangement joins TRBV20-1 to TRBJ1-2; possible D gene TRBD1, 6 bases. CDR1 DFQATT and CDR2 SNEGSKA come from the germline V gene (reference sequence). Trimming took off 5 bases at V and 8 bases at J, with 15 bases between the two ends. This CDR3 has 12 residues. DNA for the CDR3: TGCAGTGCTCGAAAGAACAGGGTCGGCTACACCTTC. Protein sequence: CSARKNRVGYTF.

At least ten counts were recorded for this clonotype. The J gene is TRBJ2-7, the V gene TRBV29-1; unclear D gene. V was trimmed by 2 bases and J by 2 bases, leaving 7 bases between them. In germline, CDR1 is SQVTM, CDR2 ANQGSEA. The CDR3 runs to 12 residues. This CDR3 reads CSVEYSPYEQYF. CDR3 nucleotide sequence: TGCAGCGTTGAATACAGTCCCTACGAGCAGTACTTC.

This clonotype occurred many times. The chain couples TRBV7-8 to TRBJ2-7; no reliable D call. The V end was cut by 3 bases, the J end by 4 bases, with 10 bases between. Per germline, CDR1 SGHVS and CDR2 FQNEAQ. The CDR3 has 13 residues. CDR3 sequence reads: CASSFGKVYEQYF. The CDR3 nucleotides are TGTGCCAGCAGCTTCGGCAAGGTTTACGAGCAGTACTTC.

The chain combines TRBV4-3 with TRBJ1-5; 10 positions match TRBD1. The germline V gene has CDR1 LGHNA and CDR2 YSLEER. CDR3 length equals 18 residues. With V trimmed by 0 bases and J by 1 base, 6 bases remained unmatched. The CDR3 sequence: CASSQDWTGGVSNQPQHF. The CDR3 DNA is TGCGCCAGCAGCCAAGATTGGACAGGGGGGGTGAGCAATCAGCCCCAGCATTTT.

This clonotype was seen a handful of times. Relative to the germline gene, one junction end is altered; a read error may explain this. The rearrangement uses TRBV10-3 and TRBJ2-7; unclear D gene. This CDR3 comprises 11 residues. Germline CDR1 ENHRY, CDR2 SYGVKD. The CDR3 DNA is TGTGCCAGCAGTGAAGTGAACGAGCAGTACTTC. Translating gives CASSEVNEQYF.

This clonotype was counted a few times. This chain joins TRBV4-2 and TRBJ2-5, with D perhaps assigned TRBD1 or TRBD2 (5 bases each). The CDR3 extends over 15 amino acids. CDR1 and CDR2 from the germline V gene are LGHNA and YNFKEQ. Trimming cost V 2 bases and J 4 bases, with 14 bases left between them. CDR3 amino acids: CASSQWGGRGETQYF. CDR3 coding DNA: TGTGCCAGCAGCCAATGGGGCGGGCGTGGAGAGACCCAGTACTTC.

The V call is TRBV29-1, the J call TRBJ1-2, with 9 positions matching TRBD1. Germline-derived CDR1 and CDR2 are SQVTM and ANQGSEA. With 7 bases clipped from V and 3 bases from J, the junction kept 6 bases outside the gene matches. There are 13 residues in the CDR3. CDR3 nucleotide sequence: TGCAGCGCTGGGGGACAGGGAGACTATGGCTACACCTTC. It yields the protein CSAGGQGDYGYTF.

This clonotype has a handful of counts. The chain employs TRBV7-3 and TRBJ2-7; D is unresolved. The CDR3 totals 13 residues. Trimming took 1 base from V and 0 from J, leaving 4 bases between them. The V gene's germline CDR1 is SGHTA and CDR2 FQGTGA. This chain's CDR3 is CASSLMSSYEQYF. CDR3 DNA: TGTGCCAGCAGCTTAATGAGCTCCTACGAGCAGTACTTC.

The chain couples TRBV11-1 to TRBJ2-2, with D unresolved. In germline, CDR1 is SGHAT, CDR2 FQDESV (reference sequence). V lost 3 bases and J 4 bases, leaving 9 bases between the germline ends. This CDR3 contains 14 residues. CDR3 residues: CASSFSQLTGELFF. As DNA, the CDR3 is TGTGCCAGCAGCTTCTCGCAGCTCACCGGGGAGCTGTTTTTT.

A few counts support this clonotype. This chain connects TRBV14 to TRBJ2-7; D is possibly TRBD1 or TRBD2 (6 bases each). Deletions cut 1 base from V and 7 bases from J, with 11 bases between. This CDR3 has 13 residues. Germline CDR1 and CDR2: SGHDN and FVKESK. The CDR3 DNA sequence: TGTGCCAGCAGCCAAGCAGGGGCGGGGGAGCAGTACTTC. It is translated as CASSQAGAGEQYF.

Ten or more counts support this clonotype. The chain uses TRBV5-1 and TRBJ1-4; D is possibly TRBD1 (5 bases). This CDR3 region has 14 residues. In germline, CDR1 is SGHRS, CDR2 YFSETQ. Trimming shortened V by 5 bases and J by 7 bases, and 15 bases separated the two germline ends. The CDR3 loop reads CASSRDGKTEKLFF. The CDR3 coding sequence is TGCGCCAGCAGTCGGGACGGGAAGACTGAAAAACTGTTTTTT.

V is TRBV6-6 and J is TRBJ2-7; TRBD2 aligns across 9 bases. The CDR3 contains 13 residues. The junction had 5 bases not matched to a gene; V was cut back by 6 bases and J by 5 bases. CDR1 and CDR2 from the germline V gene are MNHNY and SVGAGI (reference sequence). The CDR3 DNA sequence: TGTGCCAGCAGGACTAGCGGTGGGGACGAGCAGTACTTC. It encodes CASRTSGGDEQYF.

V is TRBV11-2 and J is TRBJ2-5; unclear D gene. The germline V gene encodes CDR1 SGHAT and CDR2 FQNNGV. Between the trimmed V and J ends, which lost 3 bases and 1 base, there was a span of 6 bases. This CDR3 comprises 13 residues. The CDR3 reads CASSFEVQETQYF. CDR3 nucleotide sequence: TGTGCCAGCAGCTTCGAGGTCCAAGAGACCCAGTACTTC.

There are a few counts of this clonotype. The chain couples TRBV4-1 to TRBJ1-5; tentative D call: TRBD1 (6 bases). Trimming pared 4 bases from V and 4 bases from J, leaving 14 bases between. Germline CDR1 and CDR2: MGHRA and YSYEKL. The CDR3 sequence is 15 residues long. CDR3 sequence (DNA): TGCGCCAGCAGCCGGGACATTAACCCTAATCAGCCCCAGCATTTT. Protein product: CASSRDINPNQPQHF.

This clonotype came up many times. This chain links TRBV29-1 with TRBJ1-1, with unresolved D. Trimming cost V 5 bases and J 0 bases, with 10 bases left between them. Germline CDR1 is SQVTM and CDR2 is ANQGSEA. CDR3 size: 13 residues. CDR3 sequence (DNA): TGCAGCGTTCTCAGGCCCATGAACACTGAAGCTTTCTTT. Translating gives CSVLRPMNTEAFF. The variable domain in full, with the rest retrieved from reference TRBV29-1 and TRBJ1-1, is SAVISQKPSRDICQRGTSLTIQCQVDSQVTMMFWYRQQPGQSLTLIATANQGSEATYESGFVIDKFPISRPNLTFSTLTVSNMSPEDSSIYLCSVLRPMNTEAFFGQGTRLTVV.

This chain joins TRBV20-1 and TRBJ2-7, with a weak D call TRBD1 (6 bases). Germline loops: CDR1 DFQATT, CDR2 SNEGSKA (reference sequence). The ends were cut back, 7 bases at V and 3 bases at J, with 13 bases in the middle. The length of the CDR3 is 12 residues. The DNA of the CDR3 is TGCAGTGTACAGGGACCCCTCTACGAGCAGTACTTC. It yields the protein CSVQGPLYEQYF.

This clonotype was recorded a few times. Sequence at one end of the junction differs from germline and may be a read error. The V gene is TRBV29-1, the J gene TRBJ2-2; 7 bases fit TRBD2. The germline V gene has CDR1 SQVTM and CDR2 ANQGSEA. The CDR3 totals 10 residues. The CDR3 sequence is CSVGGGGLFF. The CDR3 bases are TGCAGCGTTGGGGGGGGGGGGCTGTTTTTT.

The rearrangement links TRBV19 to TRBJ1-5; the D gene is possibly TRBD1 (5 bases). The CDR3 extends over 15 amino acids. Germline CDR1 reads LNHDA; CDR2 reads SQIVND (reference sequence). Trimming took off 2 bases at V and 3 bases at J, with 11 bases between the two ends. The CDR3 region has the DNA TGTGCCAGTAGTATACAAATAGGGGACAATCAGCCCCAGCATTTT. This sequence encodes CASSIQIGDNQPQHF.